This T cell receptor beta chain was captured in a study of T cells after yellow fever vaccination. V dropped 0 bases and J dropped 3 bases, with 11 bases sitting between them. Germline V lookup: CDR1 DFQATT, CDR2 SNEGSKA (reference sequence). This CDR3 has 14 residues. Via MiXCR, TCRdb re-called the 5' RACE reads, giving one row per CDR3 protein. This sample has 400,000 or so distinct CDR3 sequences, with roughly 11% found just once. Source: PBMCs, taken on the day of the first yellow fever vaccination. J is TRBJ1-1 and V is TRBV20-1; D is undetermined. This sequence was found in a man between 18 and 35 years old who received the YFV17D yellow fever vaccine. CDR3 DNA sequence: TGCAGTGCTAGAGAGCGAGGTTGGGACACTGAAGCTTTCTTT. This sequence encodes CSARERGWDTEAFF.